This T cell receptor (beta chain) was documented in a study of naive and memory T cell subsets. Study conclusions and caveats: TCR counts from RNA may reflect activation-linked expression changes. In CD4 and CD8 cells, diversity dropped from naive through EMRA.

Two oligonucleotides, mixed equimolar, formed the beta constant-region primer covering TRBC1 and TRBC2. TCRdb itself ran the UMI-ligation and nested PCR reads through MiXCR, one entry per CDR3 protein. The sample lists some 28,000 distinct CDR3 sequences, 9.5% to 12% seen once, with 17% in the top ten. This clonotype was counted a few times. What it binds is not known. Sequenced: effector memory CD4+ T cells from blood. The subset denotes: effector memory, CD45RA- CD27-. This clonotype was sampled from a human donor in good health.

The CDR3 DNA reads as TGTGCCACCAGTGCAGGGGAAGGCTTCAATCAGCCCCAGCATTTT. As protein: CATSAGEGFNQPQHF. The V gene is TRBV24-1, the J gene TRBJ1-5, with a tentative D call TRBD1 (6 bases). Germline V gene data show CDR1 as KGHDR and CDR2 as SFDVKD. This CDR3 is 15 amino acids long. With 5 bases removed from V and 3 bases from J, the gap between germline ends came to 13 bases.